The entry that follows covers one T cell receptor (beta chain) sequence. Losses at the gene ends were 4 bases for V and 4 bases for J; bases not matched to a gene: 10. The V gene's germline CDR1 is LNHDA and CDR2 SQIVND (reference sequence). The CDR3 length is 16 residues. Clones were read by immunoSEQ multiplex PCR, and TCRdb kept only the in-frame ones, dropping some. The sample lists a few hundred thousand clones, 65% to 85% occurring once. Patients from Seattle were sampled longitudinally, starting during active infection. This record belongs to a study of blood T cell repertoires in COVID-19. Study as a whole: Sites in the United States, Italy and Spain provided acute and convalescent COVID-19 samples. In each case, the material was cDNA or gDNA derived from T cells, B-cell-depleted T cells, or PBMCs.

Source material: peripheral blood. This clonotype was obtained from a young woman with COVID-19, enrolled during active disease. This chain uses TRBV19 with TRBJ1-1, with 9 bases lining up with TRBD1. CDR3: CASSTQQQGAITEAFF. The CDR3 nucleotides are TGTGCCAGTAGTACCCAACAACAGGGGGCTATCACTGAAGCTTTCTTT.